The T cell receptor (beta chain) under discussion was sequenced for a study of T-cell reconstitution after alpha-beta-depleted transplantation in children. Study findings and constraints: From newly produced T cells came most of the T-cell counts and diversity one year after transplant. The origin of high day-60 TCRbeta diversity in some patients lay in surviving recipient T cells and thymic progenitors. Expanded graft clones, several hundred of them, were reportedly the source of alpha-beta T cells about two months after transplant.

Preparation of the TCRbeta library used unique molecular identifiers. TCRdb reprocessed the PCR reads with MiXCR, giving one entry per CDR3 protein. The sample has hundreds of thousands of distinct CDR3 sequences, around 14% seen once. Trimming stripped 1 base from V and 3 bases from J, with 11 bases between. Germline values: CDR1 SGHRS, CDR2 YFSETQ. CDR3 size: 14 residues. This clonotype was seen at least ten times. No antigen is known for it. The chain uses TRBV5-1 and TRBJ2-7, with D tentatively TRBD2 (5 bases). The sample here was PBMCs, taken before TCRalphabeta/CD19-depleted stem cell transplant. The sequence derives from a girl aged 2-10 years with congenital amegakaryocytic thrombocytopenia, due to receive a stem cell transplant. The CDR3 nucleotides read TGCGCCAGCAGCTTGAACGAGGGAAACTACGAGCAGTACTTC. Translated, it gives CASSLNEGNYEQYF.